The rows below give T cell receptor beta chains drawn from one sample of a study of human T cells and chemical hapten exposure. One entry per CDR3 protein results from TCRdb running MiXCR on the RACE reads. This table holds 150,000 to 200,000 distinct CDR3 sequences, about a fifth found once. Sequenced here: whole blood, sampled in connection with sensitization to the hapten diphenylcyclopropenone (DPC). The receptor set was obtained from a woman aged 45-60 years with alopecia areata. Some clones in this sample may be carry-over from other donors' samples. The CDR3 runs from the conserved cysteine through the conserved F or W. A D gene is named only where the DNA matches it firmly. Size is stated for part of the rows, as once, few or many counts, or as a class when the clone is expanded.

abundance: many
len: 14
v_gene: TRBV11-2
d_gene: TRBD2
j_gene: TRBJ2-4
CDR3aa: CASSSGLAGSLQYF
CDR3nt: TGTGCCAGCAGCTCCGGACTAGCGGGATCTCTTCAGTACTTC

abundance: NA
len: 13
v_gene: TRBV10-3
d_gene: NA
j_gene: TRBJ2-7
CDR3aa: CAIREDAFYEQYF
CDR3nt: TGTGCCATCAGAGAAGATGCCTTCTACGAGCAGTACTTC

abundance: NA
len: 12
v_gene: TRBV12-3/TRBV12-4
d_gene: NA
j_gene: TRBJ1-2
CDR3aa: CASSLGHFGYTF
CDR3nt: TGTGCCAGCAGTTTGGGCCACTTTGGCTACACCTTC

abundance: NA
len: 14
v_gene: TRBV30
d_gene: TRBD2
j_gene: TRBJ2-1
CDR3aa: CAWSVAGGPREQFF
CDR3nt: TGTGCCTGGAGTGTAGCGGGAGGGCCGCGTGAGCAGTTCTTC

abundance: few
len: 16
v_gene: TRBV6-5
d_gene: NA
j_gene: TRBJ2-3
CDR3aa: CASSRGGSEGTDTQYF
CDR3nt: TGTGCCAGCAGTCGCGGAGGGTCTGAGGGAACAGATACGCAGTATTTT

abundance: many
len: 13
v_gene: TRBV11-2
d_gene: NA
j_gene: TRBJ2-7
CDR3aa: CASTSDSSYEQYF
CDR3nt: TGTGCCAGCACCTCGGACTCGTCCTACGAGCAGTACTTC

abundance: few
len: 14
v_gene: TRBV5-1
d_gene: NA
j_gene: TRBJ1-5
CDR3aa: CASSLAAGDQPQHF
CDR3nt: TGCGCCAGCAGCTTGGCGGCAGGAGATCAGCCCCAGCATTTT

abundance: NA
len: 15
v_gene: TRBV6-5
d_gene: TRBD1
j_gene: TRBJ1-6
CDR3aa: CASSYRIQGDSPLHF
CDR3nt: TGTGCCAGCAGTTACCGGATACAGGGGGATTCACCCCTCCACTTT

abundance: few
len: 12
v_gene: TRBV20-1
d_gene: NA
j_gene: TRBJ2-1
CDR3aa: CSARVCSPMGFF
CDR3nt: TGCAGTGCTAGAGTGTGCTCACCCATGGGGTTCTTC

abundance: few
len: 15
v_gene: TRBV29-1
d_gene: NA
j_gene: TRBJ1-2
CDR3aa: CSVEVRGSTDYGYTF
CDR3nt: TGCAGCGTTGAAGTGAGGGGGAGCACAGACTATGGCTACACCTTC

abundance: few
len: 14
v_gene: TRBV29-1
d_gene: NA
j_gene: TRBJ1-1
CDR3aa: CSVEGGVGGTEAFF
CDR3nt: TGCAGCGTTGAGGGCGGCGTCGGGGGCACTGAAGCTTTCTTT

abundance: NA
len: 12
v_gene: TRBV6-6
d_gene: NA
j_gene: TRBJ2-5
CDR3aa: CASSYPQETQYF
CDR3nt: TGTGCCAGCAGTTACCCCCAAGAGACCCAGTACTTC

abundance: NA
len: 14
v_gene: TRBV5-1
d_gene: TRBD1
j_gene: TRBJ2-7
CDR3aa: CASSPGGSTYEQYF
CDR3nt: TGCGCCAGCAGCCCAGGGGGTTCTACCTACGAGCAGTACTTC

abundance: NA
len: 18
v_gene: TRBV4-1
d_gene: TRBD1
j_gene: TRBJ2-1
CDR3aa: CASSHLRGTGVRYNEQFF
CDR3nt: TGCGCCAGCAGCCATCTCAGGGGGACAGGGGTCAGGTACAATGAGCAGTTCTTC

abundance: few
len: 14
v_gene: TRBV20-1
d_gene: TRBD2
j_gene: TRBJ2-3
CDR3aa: CSASSGGVTDTQYF
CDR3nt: TGCAGTGCTAGCAGCGGGGGAGTCACAGATACGCAGTATTTT

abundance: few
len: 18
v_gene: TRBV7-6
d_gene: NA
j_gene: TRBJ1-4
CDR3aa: CASSLRLEVVATNEKLFF
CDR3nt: TGTGCCAGCAGCTTAAGATTGGAGGTCGTCGCAACTAATGAAAAACTGTTTTTT

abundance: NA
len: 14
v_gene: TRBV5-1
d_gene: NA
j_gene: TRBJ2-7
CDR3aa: CASSLDWLSYEQYF
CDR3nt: TGCGCCAGCAGCTTGGACTGGTTAAGCTACGAGCAGTACTTC

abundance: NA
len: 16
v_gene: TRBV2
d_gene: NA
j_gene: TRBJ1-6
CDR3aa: CASSEDEGRKDSPLHF
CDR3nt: TGTGCCAGCAGTGAAGATGAGGGAAGGAAAGATTCACCCCTCCACTTT

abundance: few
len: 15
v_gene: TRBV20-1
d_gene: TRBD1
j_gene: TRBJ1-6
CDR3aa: CSALGTGGFGSPLHF
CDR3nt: TGCAGTGCTCTTGGGACAGGGGGCTTCGGTTCACCCCTCCACTTT

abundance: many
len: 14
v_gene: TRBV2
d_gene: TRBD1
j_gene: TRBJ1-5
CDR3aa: CASSADRGNQPQHF
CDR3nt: TGTGCCAGCAGCGCGGACAGGGGAAATCAGCCCCAGCATTTT

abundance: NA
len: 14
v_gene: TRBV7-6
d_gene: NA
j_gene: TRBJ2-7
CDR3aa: CASSLGSRSYEQYF
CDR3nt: TGTGCCAGCAGCTTAGGGAGTAGGTCCTACGAGCAGTACTTC

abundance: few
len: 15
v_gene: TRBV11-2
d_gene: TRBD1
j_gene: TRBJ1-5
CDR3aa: CASSLPDRYNQPQHF
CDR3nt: TGTGCCAGCAGCCTTCCGGACAGGTACAATCAGCCCCAGCATTTT

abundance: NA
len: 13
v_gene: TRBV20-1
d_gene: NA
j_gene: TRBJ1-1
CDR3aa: CSAKGGTNTEAFF
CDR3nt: TGCAGTGCTAAGGGGGGCACGAACACTGAAGCTTTCTTT

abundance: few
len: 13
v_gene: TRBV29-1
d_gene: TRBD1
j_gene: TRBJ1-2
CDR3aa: CSVRTGGMGGYTF
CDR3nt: TGCAGCGTACGGACAGGGGGGATGGGGGGCTACACCTTC

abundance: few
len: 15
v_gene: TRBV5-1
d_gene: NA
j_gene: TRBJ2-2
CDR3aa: CASSHGGSATGELFF
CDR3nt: TGCGCCAGCAGCCATGGAGGTAGTGCCACCGGGGAGCTGTTTTTT

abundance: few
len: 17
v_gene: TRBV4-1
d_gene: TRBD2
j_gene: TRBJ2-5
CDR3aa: CASSQQLAGGYQETQYF
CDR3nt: TGCGCCAGCAGCCAACAACTAGCGGGAGGGTACCAAGAGACCCAGTACTTC

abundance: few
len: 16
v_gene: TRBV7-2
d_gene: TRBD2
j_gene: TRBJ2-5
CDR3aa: CASSSAIAGGPKTQYF
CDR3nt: TGTGCCAGCAGCTCCGCGATAGCGGGAGGGCCAAAGACCCAGTACTTC

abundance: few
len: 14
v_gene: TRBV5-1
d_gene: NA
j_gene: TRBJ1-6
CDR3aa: CASSLDAGNSPLHF
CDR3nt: TGCGCCAGCAGCTTGGATGCAGGCAATTCACCCCTCCACTTT

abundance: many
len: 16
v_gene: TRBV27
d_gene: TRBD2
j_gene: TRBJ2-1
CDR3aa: CASKLMGLAGVDEQFF
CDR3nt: TGTGCCAGCAAGCTGATGGGGCTAGCGGGAGTGGATGAGCAGTTCTTC

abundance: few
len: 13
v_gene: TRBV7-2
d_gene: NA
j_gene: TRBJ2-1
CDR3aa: CASSSPGVLEQFF
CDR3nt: TGTGCCAGCAGCTCTCCTGGGGTACTTGAGCAGTTCTTC

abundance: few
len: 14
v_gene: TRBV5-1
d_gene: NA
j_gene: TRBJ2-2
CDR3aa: CASSLAINTGELFF
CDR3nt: TGCGCCAGCAGCCTAGCGATAAACACCGGGGAGCTGTTTTTT